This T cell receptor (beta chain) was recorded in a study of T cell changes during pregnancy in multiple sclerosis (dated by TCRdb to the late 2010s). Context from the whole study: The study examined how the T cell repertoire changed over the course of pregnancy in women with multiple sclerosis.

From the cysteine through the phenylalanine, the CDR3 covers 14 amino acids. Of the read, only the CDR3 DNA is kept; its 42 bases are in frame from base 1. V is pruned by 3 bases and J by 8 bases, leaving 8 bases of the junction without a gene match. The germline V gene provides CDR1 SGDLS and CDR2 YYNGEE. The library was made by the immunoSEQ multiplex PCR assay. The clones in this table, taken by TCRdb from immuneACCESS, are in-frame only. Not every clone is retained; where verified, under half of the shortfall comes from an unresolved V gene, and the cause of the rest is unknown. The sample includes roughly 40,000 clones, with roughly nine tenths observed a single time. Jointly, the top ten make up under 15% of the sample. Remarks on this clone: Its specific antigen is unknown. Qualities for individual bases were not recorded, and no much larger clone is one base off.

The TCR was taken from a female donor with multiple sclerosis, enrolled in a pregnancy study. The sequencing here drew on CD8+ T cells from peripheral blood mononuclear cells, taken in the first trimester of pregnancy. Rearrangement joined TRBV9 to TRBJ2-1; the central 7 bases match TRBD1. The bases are TGTGCCAGCAGCGGGCAGGGGGTGGGACATGAGCAGTTCTTC. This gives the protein CASSGQGVGHEQFF.